Listed below are T cell receptor beta chains from one sample, sequenced in a study of cytomegalovirus exposure and HLA in healthy donors. TCRdb's table, derived via immunoSEQ multiplex PCR, lists solely in-frame clones and lacks some. This table holds fewer than 200,000 clones, roughly nine tenths found once. The specimen was PBMCs. These TCRs come from a man in his late teens or twenties in good health and CMV-seropositive. Both conserved end residues are part of each CDR3. Each record gives: J gene, D gene, V gene, clone size, CDR3 length, CDR3 DNA, CDR3 protein. The D gene is left open where the match is weak. Clone sizes are given selectively: once, few, many, or a class where the clone is expanded.

>TRBJ1-2|NA|TRBV30|NA|15
TGTGCCTGGAGTGATTTTTCATCAGGGCATGATGGCTACACCTTC
CAWSDFSSGHDGYTF
>TRBJ2-7|NA|TRBV28|NA|13
TGTGCCAGCAGTCCCGGGGAATCCTACGAGCAGTACTTC
CASSPGESYEQYF
>TRBJ2-2|NA|TRBV28|NA|14
TGTGCCAGCAGTCCGAGAGCGAACACCGGGGAGCTGTTTTTT
CASSPRANTGELFF
>TRBJ2-1|TRBD2|TRBV7-2|NA|18
TGTGCCAGCAGCTTAGCGTGGGGTAGCGGGAGGTCGAGGAATGAGCAGTTCTTC
CASSLAWGSGRSRNEQFF
>TRBJ1-2|TRBD1|TRBV28|NA|14
TGTGCCAGCAGACCGGGACAGCAACCCTATGGCTACACCTTC
CASRPGQQPYGYTF
>TRBJ2-2|TRBD2|TRBV2|NA|16
TGTGCCAGCAACGTACTAGCGGGGTTGAACACCGGGGAGCTGTTTTTT
CASNVLAGLNTGELFF
>TRBJ1-1|TRBD1|TRBV30|NA|14
TGTGCCTGGAGTGTAACCGGGACAGGGTTTGAAGCTTTCTTT
CAWSVTGTGFEAFF
>TRBJ1-4|TRBD1|TRBV15|NA|14
TGTGCCACCAGCAGTAGGGGGCCGGATGAAAAACTGTTTTTT
CATSSRGPDEKLFF
>TRBJ2-1|TRBD1|TRBV2|NA|11
TGTGCCAGCAGTGATGGGACAGCTCGGTTCTTC
CASSDGTARFF
>TRBJ2-7|NA|TRBV6-1|NA|12
TGTGCCAGCAGTCTCAGACGGGGCGAGCAGTACTTC
CASSLRRGEQYF
>TRBJ2-3|NA|TRBV6-1|NA|16
TGTGCCAGCAGTGCCGTCTTATATACTAGCACAGATACGCAGTATTTT
CASSAVLYTSTDTQYF
>TRBJ1-2|NA|TRBV25-1|NA|14
TGTGCCAGCAGTGAACTGAGCCACCGGGAGGGCTACACCTTC
CASSELSHREGYTF
>TRBJ2-7|TRBD2|TRBV28|NA|16
TGTGCCAGCAGTTTACGGTACCTAGCGGGAGGCTACGAGCAGTACTTC
CASSLRYLAGGYEQYF
>TRBJ2-6|NA|TRBV6-4|NA|14
TGTGCCAGCAAAGGAGACTCTGGGGCCAACGTCCTGACTTTC
CASKGDSGANVLTF
>TRBJ2-3|NA|TRBV21-1|NA|13
TGTGCCAGCAGCCCAGGAGGGCCAGATACGCAGTATTTT
CASSPGGPDTQYF
>TRBJ2-1|TRBD1|TRBV2|NA|14
TGTGCCAGCAGCGCCGGGACAGGTGGAAATGAGCAGTTCTTC
CASSAGTGGNEQFF
>TRBJ2-7|NA|TRBV7-9|NA|14
TGTGCCAGCAGCCTACAGGCGGCCTCCTACGAGCAGTACTTC
CASSLQAASYEQYF
>TRBJ1-2|NA|TRBV29-1|once|15
TGCAGCGTTGAAGACCGCTTCCGTAGCCTCTATGGCTACACCTTC
CSVEDRFRSLYGYTF
>TRBJ1-1|NA|TRBV7-9|NA|13
TGTGCCAGCAGCTTAGTTGTAGGAGGGGAAGCTTTCTTT
CASSLVVGGEAFF
>TRBJ2-5|TRBD2|TRBV30|NA|16
TGTGCCTGGAGTTTGGGGCGGGGGGGCTTTCAAGAGACCCAGTACTTC
CAWSLGRGGFQETQYF
>TRBJ1-2|NA|TRBV29-1|NA|17
TGCAGCGTTGAAGAGAACAGGGCGGTCCCTGGTGGGTATGGCTACACCTTC
CSVEENRAVPGGYGYTF
>TRBJ2-2|NA|TRBV10-1|NA|14
TGCGCCACTACCAAAGGGAGGAACACCGGGGAGCTGTTTTTT
CATTKGRNTGELFF
>TRBJ2-3|NA|TRBV28|NA|13
TGTGCCAGCACCCTTCCGACAAGCAATACGCAGTATTTT
CASTLPTSNTQYF
>TRBJ2-7|TRBD1|TRBV6-6|NA|13
TGTGCCAGCAGAGACAGGGGATCGAAGGAGCAGTACTTC
CASRDRGSKEQYF
>TRBJ2-7|NA|TRBV13|NA|14
TGTGCCAGCAGCCCGACGCCCAAACGGGACGAGCAGTACTTC
CASSPTPKRDEQYF
>TRBJ2-7|TRBD1|TRBV7-6|NA|19
TGTGCCAGCAGCTTAGGAACTGAACAGGGGATAATCCCACAACTCGAGCAGTACTTC
CASSLGTEQGIIPQLEQYF
>TRBJ1-2|NA|TRBV10-1|NA|13
TGCGCCAGCAGTCCGAGGGTTGAGGAGGGCTACACCTTC
CASSPRVEEGYTF
>TRBJ2-1|TRBD2|TRBV7-2|NA|14
TGTGCCAGCCGCCTTAGCGGGAGGTGGAATGAGCAGTTCTTC
CASRLSGRWNEQFF
>TRBJ2-1|NA|TRBV27|NA|15
TGTGCCAGCAGTTTAAAGTTGGGGCCGTACAATGAGCAGTTCTTC
CASSLKLGPYNEQFF
>TRBJ1-3|NA|TRBV6-5|NA|13
TGTGCCAGCAGGCTGAGGGCTGGAAACACCATATATTTT
CASRLRAGNTIYF
>TRBJ2-2|TRBD2|TRBV6-4|NA|16
TGTGCCAGCAGTGACTCTAGCGGGGGGGCCACCGGGGAGCTGTTTTTT
CASSDSSGGATGELFF
>TRBJ1-1|NA|TRBV7-9|NA|13
TGTGCCAGCAGCAAAGGACAGAACACTGAAGCTTTCTTT
CASSKGQNTEAFF
>TRBJ2-7|NA|TRBV28|NA|15
TGTGCCAGCAGCCCCCCAATGGGGAGAACAAACGAGCAGTACTTC
CASSPPMGRTNEQYF
>TRBJ2-4|NA|TRBV4-1|NA|15
TGCGCCAGCAGCCAGATGCGGGGAGGCAAAAACATTCAGTACTTC
CASSQMRGGKNIQYF